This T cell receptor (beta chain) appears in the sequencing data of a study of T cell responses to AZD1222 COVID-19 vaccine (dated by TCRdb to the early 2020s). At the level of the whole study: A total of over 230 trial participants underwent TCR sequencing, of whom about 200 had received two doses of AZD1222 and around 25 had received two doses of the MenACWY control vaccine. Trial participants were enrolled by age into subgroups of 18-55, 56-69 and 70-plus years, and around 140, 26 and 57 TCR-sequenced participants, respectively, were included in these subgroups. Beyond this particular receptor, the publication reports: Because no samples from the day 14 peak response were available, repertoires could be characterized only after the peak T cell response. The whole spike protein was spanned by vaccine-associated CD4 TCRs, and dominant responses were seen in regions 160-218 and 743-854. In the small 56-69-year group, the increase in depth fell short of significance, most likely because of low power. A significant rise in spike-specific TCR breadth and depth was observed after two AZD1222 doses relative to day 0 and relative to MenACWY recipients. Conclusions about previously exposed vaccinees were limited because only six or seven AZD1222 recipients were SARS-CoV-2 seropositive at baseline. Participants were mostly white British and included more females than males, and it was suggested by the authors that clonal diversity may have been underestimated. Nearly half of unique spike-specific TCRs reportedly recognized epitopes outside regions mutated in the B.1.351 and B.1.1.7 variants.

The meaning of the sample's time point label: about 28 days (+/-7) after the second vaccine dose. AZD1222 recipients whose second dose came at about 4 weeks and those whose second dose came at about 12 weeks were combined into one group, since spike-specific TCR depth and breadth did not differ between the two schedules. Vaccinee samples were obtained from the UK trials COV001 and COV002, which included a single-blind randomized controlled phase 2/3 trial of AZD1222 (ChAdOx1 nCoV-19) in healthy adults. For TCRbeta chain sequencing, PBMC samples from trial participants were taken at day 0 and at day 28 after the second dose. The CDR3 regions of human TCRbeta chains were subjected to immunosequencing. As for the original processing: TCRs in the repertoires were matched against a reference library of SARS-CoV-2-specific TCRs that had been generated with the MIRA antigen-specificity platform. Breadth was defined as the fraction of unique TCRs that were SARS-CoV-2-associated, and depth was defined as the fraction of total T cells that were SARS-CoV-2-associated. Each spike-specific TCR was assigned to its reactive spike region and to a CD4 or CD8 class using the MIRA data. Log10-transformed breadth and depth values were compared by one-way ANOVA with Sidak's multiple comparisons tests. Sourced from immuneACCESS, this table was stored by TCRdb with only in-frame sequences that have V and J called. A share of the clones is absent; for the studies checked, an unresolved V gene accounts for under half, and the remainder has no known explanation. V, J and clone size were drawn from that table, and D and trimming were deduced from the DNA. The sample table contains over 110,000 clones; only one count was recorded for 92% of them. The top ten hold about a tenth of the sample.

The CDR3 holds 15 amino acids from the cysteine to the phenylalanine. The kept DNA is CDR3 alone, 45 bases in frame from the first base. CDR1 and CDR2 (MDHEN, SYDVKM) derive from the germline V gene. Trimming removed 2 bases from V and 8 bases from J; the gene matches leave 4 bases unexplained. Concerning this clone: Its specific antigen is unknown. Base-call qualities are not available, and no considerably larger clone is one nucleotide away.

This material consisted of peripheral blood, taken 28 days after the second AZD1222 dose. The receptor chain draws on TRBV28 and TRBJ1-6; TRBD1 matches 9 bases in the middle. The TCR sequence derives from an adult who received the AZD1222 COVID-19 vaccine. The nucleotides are TGTGCCAGCAGTTTAGAGGACAGGGGTGATTCACCCCTCCACTTT. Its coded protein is CASSLEDRGDSPLHF.